The 16 T cell receptor beta chains below all came from one sample that was sequenced in a study of identical twins. One entry per CDR3 protein, called by TCRdb with MiXCR from the 5' RACE reads. The data contain around 1.7 million distinct CDR3 sequences, 25% to 35% of them singletons. Sequencing was done on a sample of cord blood. The source is a newborn girl in good health.

The chain recombines TRBV3-1 with TRBJ1-1; maybe TRBD1 (6 bases). Germline V gene lookup returns CDR1 LGHDT and CDR2 YNNKEL (reference sequence). Deletions cut 0 bases from V and 4 bases from J, with 12 bases between. This CDR3 has 15 residues. The CDR3 region has the DNA TGTGCCAGCAGCCAAGATCCAGGGGCGGGCACTGAAGCTTTCTTT. This codes for CASSQDPGAGTEAFF.

This clonotype has just a few counts. The chain recombines TRBV11-2 with TRBJ2-3; D is perhaps TRBD2 (6 bases). CDR1 is SGHAT, CDR2 FQNNGV, per germline. Trimming pared 2 bases from V and 5 bases from J, leaving 17 bases between. There are 16 residues in the CDR3. DNA of the CDR3: TGTGCCAGCAGCTTAACTCTTATCGGGGGTCAAGATACGCAGTATTTT. Protein: CASSLTLIGGQDTQYF.

There are a few counts of this clonotype. The chain has TRBV7-9 and TRBJ1-1; D may be TRBD1 (6 bases). This CDR3 region has 14 residues. Trimming cost V 6 bases and J 1 base, with 12 bases left between them. CDR1 and CDR2 from the germline V gene are SEHNR and FQNEAQ (reference sequence). For the CDR3, the DNA is TGTGCCAGCAGTCTTAAACAGGGGAACACTGAAGCTTTCTTT. It yields the protein CASSLKQGNTEAFF.

The chain joins TRBV12-3 or TRBV12-4 to TRBJ1-5; 12 bases fit TRBD1. V lost 3 bases, J lost 2 bases, and 8 bases stayed unmatched. The length of the CDR3 is 18 residues. The DNA of the CDR3 is TGTGCCAGCAGTTTGGGGGACAGGGGGCTCGGAGGCAATCAGCCCCAGCATTTT. This codes for CASSLGDRGLGGNQPQHF.

The chain combines TRBV20-1 with TRBJ2-5; 11 bases agree with TRBD2. This CDR3 spans 13 amino acids. The germline CDR1 and CDR2 sequences are DFQATT and SNEGSKA (reference sequence). V gave up 7 bases and J gave up 1 base; unmatched junction bases: 2. The CDR3 loop is CSGLAGFQETQYF. As DNA, the CDR3 is TGCAGTGGACTAGCGGGGTTCCAAGAGACCCAGTACTTC.

The chain employs TRBV20-1 and TRBJ2-5; 7 bases are a match to TRBD2. The J segment lost 2 bases and the V segment lost 0 bases, leaving 0 bases of the junction unmatched. Germline CDR1 is DFQATT and CDR2 is SNEGSKA (reference sequence). The CDR3 sequence is 13 residues long. CDR3 sequence (DNA): TGCAGTGCTAGAGATAGCGGGCAAGAGACCCAGTACTTC. Translated, it gives CSARDSGQETQYF.

Written as DNA, the CDR3 is TGTGCCAGCAGCTCAGTAACCCACACAGATACGCAGTATTTT. Its translation: CASSSVTHTDTQYF. This chain connects TRBV7-9 to TRBJ2-3, with D unresolved. V lost 4 bases to trimming and J lost 2 bases, with 10 bases between them. Looked up from germline, CDR1 is SEHNR and CDR2 is FQNEAQ (reference sequence). The CDR3 is 14 amino acids.

A few counts support this clonotype. V and J are TRBV24-1 and TRBJ2-2; 8 bases map to TRBD1. Germline values: CDR1 KGHDR, CDR2 SFDVKD. There are 17 residues in the CDR3. V was clipped by 5 bases and J by 8 bases; unmatched bases: 15. The CDR3 is CATSGKPGQATQGELFF. The CDR3 DNA sequence: TGTGCCACCAGTGGAAAACCGGGACAGGCTACGCAAGGGGAGCTGTTTTTT.

Notes on this clonotype: At one end, the junction sequence differs from germline, possibly due to a read error. The chain carries TRBV13 and TRBJ2-4; 9 bases line up with TRBD2. The CDR3 covers 19 residues. Germline assignment: CDR1 PRHDT and CDR2 FYEKMQ (reference sequence). CDR3 in amino acids: CAGSLWAGGRYRAKNIQYF. CDR3 nucleotide sequence: TGTGCCGGCAGCTTATGGGCGGGAGGGCGGTACCGAGCCAAAAACATTCAGTACTTC.

This clonotype appeared a few times. V gene TRBV28 combines with J gene TRBJ2-7; 8 bases fit TRBD1. Losses at the gene ends were 3 bases for V and 0 bases for J; bases not matched to a gene: 10. Germline-derived CDR1 and CDR2 are MDHEN and SYDVKM. The CDR3 runs to 17 residues. The chain's CDR3 is CASSLPAGTGLSYEQYF. In nucleotides, the CDR3 is TGTGCCAGCAGTTTGCCTGCCGGGACAGGACTCTCCTACGAGCAGTACTTC.

CDR3 coding DNA: TGTGCCAGTAGTATAAGGGGACGGCGCTACGAGCAGTACTTC. Its protein is CASSIRGRRYEQYF. This rearrangement joins TRBV19 to TRBJ2-4; D could derive from TRBD1 or TRBD2 (5 bases each). The J call is doubtful: the DNA matches TRBJ2-7 better. The CDR3 sequence is 14 residues long. The germline V gene has CDR1 LNHDA and CDR2 SQIVND (reference sequence).

The V gene is TRBV14, the J gene TRBJ1-6; D is undetermined. With 1 base removed from V and 7 bases from J, the gap between germline ends came to 17 bases. This CDR3 contains 17 residues. CDR1 and CDR2 (germline): SGHDN, FVKESK. CDR3 sequence: CASSQVAGGWGNSPLHF. In DNA form, the CDR3 reads TGTGCCAGCAGCCAAGTTGCGGGAGGGTGGGGAAATTCACCCCTCCACTTT.

Only a few counts were recorded for this clonotype. A single base separates this from a much larger clone, so it may be a read error. This chain joins TRBV11-2 and TRBJ2-7; D ambiguous. The V end lost 8 bases, the J end lost 2 bases, and 7 bases lay between the germline ends. The CDR3 contains 11 residues. CDR1 SGHAT and CDR2 FQNNGV come from the germline V gene. The CDR3 region has the DNA TGTGCCAGCGGCGCCGCCTACGAGCAGTACTTC. This translates into CASGAAYEQYF.

This clonotype was seen a handful of times. The chain combines TRBV12-3 or TRBV12-4 with TRBJ2-7; 11 bases are shared with TRBD2. Trimming cost V 6 bases and J 4 bases; bases outside gene matches: 11. The CDR3 extends over 16 amino acids. Here the CDR3 DNA reads TGTGCCAGCAGGAAAGGAGGGACTAGCGGCTCTTACGAGCAGTACTTC. Residues: CASRKGGTSGSYEQYF.

J is TRBJ1-6 and V is TRBV2, with 9 bases matching TRBD1. J gave up 5 bases and V 3 bases, and 5 bases lay outside the gene matches. The CDR3 has 16 amino acids. Germline V gene lookup returns CDR1 SNHLY and CDR2 FYNNEI. The CDR3 region has the DNA TGTGCCAGCAGTGACCGAGGGACAGGGAATAATTCACCCCTCCACTTT. Amino acids: CASSDRGTGNNSPLHF.

This clonotype was seen more than once but under ten times. This chain joins TRBV5-5 and TRBJ2-1; 14 nucleotides line up with TRBD2. In germline, CDR1 is SGHKS, CDR2 YYEKEE (reference sequence). With V trimmed by 5 bases and J by 5 bases, 9 bases remained unmatched. The CDR3 has 17 amino acids. The CDR3 spells CASSPGLAGVLHNEQFF. The CDR3 DNA sequence: TGTGCCAGCAGTCCGGGACTAGCGGGGGTACTACACAATGAGCAGTTCTTC.